The 21 T cell receptor beta chains presented below share a single source sample, sequenced in a study of cytomegalovirus exposure and HLA in healthy donors. The PCR had 60 Vbeta and 13 Jbeta primers. Sequencing used immunoSEQ multiplex PCR; TCRdb keeps in-frame clones, though not all of them. The sample has some 70,000 clones, approximately 75% seen once. Sequencing input: PBMCs. These receptor sequences come from a human donor in good health.

The rearrangement joins TRBV6-6 to TRBJ1-1; no clear D gene. This CDR3 region has 15 residues. CDR1 MNHNY and CDR2 SVGAGI come from the germline V gene (reference sequence). The V end was cut by 8 bases, the J end by 6 bases, with 22 bases between. This CDR3 is CASVYGQADVSEAFF. Here the CDR3 DNA reads TGTGCCAGCGTATATGGGCAAGCGGACGTCTCTGAAGCTTTCTTT.

This clone was observed a single time. This chain joins TRBV5-1 and TRBJ1-2, with 8 bases fitting TRBD1. This CDR3 has 14 amino acids. Germline lookup yields CDR1 SGHRS and CDR2 YFSETQ. The trim removed 4 bases at V and 6 bases at J, leaving 8 bases unmatched. CDR3 in amino acids: CASSPDREINGYTF. As DNA, the CDR3 is TGCGCCAGCAGCCCGGACAGGGAGATCAATGGCTACACCTTC.

The chain couples TRBV5-1 to TRBJ2-1; TRBD2 matches 8 bases. This CDR3 has 16 amino acids. The V gene end was trimmed by 3 bases and the J gene end by 9 bases; junction bases not matched to a gene: 14. Germline CDR1 SGHRS, CDR2 YFSETQ. Written as DNA, the CDR3 is TGCGCCAGCAGCTATTCTAAGGGACTAGAGAGGCGTGAGCAGTTCTTC. Amino acids: CASSYSKGLERREQFF.

The CDR3 DNA follows: TGTGCCAGCAGGGAAGGCACCGGGGCGGGGTATGGCTACACCTTC. It yields the protein CASREGTGAGYGYTF. This sequence joins TRBV27 and TRBJ1-2, with D perhaps TRBD1 (5 bases). The V and J ends lost 6 bases and 5 bases respectively, with 19 bases between them. The CDR3 spans 15 residues. CDR1 and CDR2 (germline): MNHEY, SMNVEV (reference sequence).

In regard to this clone: The junction does not match germline at one end; this may be a read error. V and J are TRBV19 and TRBJ1-2; D gene ambiguous. This CDR3 spans 15 amino acids. Germline V CDR1 and CDR2: LNHDA, SQIVND (reference sequence). The CDR3 sequence is CASSTVISGADRYPF. The CDR3 nucleotides read TGTGCCAGTAGTACAGTAATTTCGGGAGCAGACCGCTACCCCTTC.

This rearrangement joins TRBV7-3 to TRBJ2-5; TRBD1 matches 9 bases. Trimming cost V 6 bases and J 4 bases; bases outside gene matches: 3. Germline CDR1 SGHTA, CDR2 FQGTGA. The CDR3 contains 13 residues. The chain's CDR3 is CASRPTGGETQYF. The CDR3 DNA follows: TGTGCCAGCAGACCGACAGGGGGAGAGACCCAGTACTTC.

The rearrangement uses TRBV11-2 and TRBJ2-1, with D possibly TRBD1 on 5 matching bases. V lost 5 bases and J lost 9, with 17 bases in between. This CDR3 region has 14 residues. Germline V gene data show CDR1 as SGHAT and CDR2 as FQNNGV. The CDR3 nucleotides read TGTGCCAGCAGCCCAGCGACAGTTCAGGTTGAGCAGTTCTTC. Translated, it gives CASSPATVQVEQFF.

The chain recombines TRBV2 with TRBJ1-3; possibly TRBD1 for D (6 bases). Germline lookup yields CDR1 SNHLY and CDR2 FYNNEI. V lost 7 bases and J 0 bases, leaving 13 bases between the germline ends. This CDR3 is 15 amino acids long. CDR3 in amino acids: CASILTGLSGNTIYF. DNA for the CDR3: TGTGCCAGCATCCTGACAGGCCTCTCTGGAAACACCATATATTTT.

In DNA, the CDR3 is TGTGCCAGCACCAAACAGGGGGGTCGCAATCAGCCCCAGCATTTT. Translated: CASTKQGGRNQPQHF. This chain connects TRBV28 to TRBJ1-5; 8 bases are a match to TRBD1. J lost 2 bases, V lost 7 bases, and 7 bases had no gene match. Germline CDR1 and CDR2: MDHEN and SYDVKM. The CDR3 contains 15 residues.

The chain joins TRBV6-1 to TRBJ2-1; D is uncertain. Germline values: CDR1 MNHNS, CDR2 SASEGT. This CDR3 spans 12 amino acids. V gave up 8 bases and J gave up 6 bases, with 11 bases separating them. The CDR3 protein is CASHPSGNEQFF. The DNA of the CDR3 is TGTGCCAGCCATCCCTCCGGCAATGAGCAGTTCTTC.

This chain connects TRBV5-4 to TRBJ1-1, with D tentatively TRBD1 (6 bases). V was shortened by 4 bases and J by 1 base, with 11 bases between the two germline ends. The germline gives CDR1 SGHNT, CDR2 YYREEE (reference sequence). CDR3 length: 14 residues. CDR3 sequence reads: CASSQDSGNTEAFF. CDR3 in DNA: TGTGCCAGCAGCCAGGACAGCGGGAACACTGAAGCTTTCTTT.

The CDR3 protein is CASSLLNTEAFF. The CDR3 bases are TGTGCCAGCAGTCTCCTGAACACTGAAGCTTTCTTT. The chain recombines TRBV6-1 with TRBJ1-1; D is uncertain. The germline V and J ends were trimmed by 5 bases and 0 bases, with 4 bases remaining between them. Germline-derived CDR1 and CDR2 are MNHNS and SASEGT. This CDR3 has 12 residues.

The chain employs TRBV19 and TRBJ2-1; D call uncertain. Germline V gene sequence: CDR1 LNHDA, CDR2 SQIVND (reference sequence). The CDR3 spans 17 residues. V was shortened by 6 bases and J by 1 base, with 19 bases between the two germline ends. Written as DNA, the CDR3 is TGTGCCAGTAGAGGTCAGGAAGATACCATTTCCTACAATGAGCAGTTCTTC. This translates into CASRGQEDTISYNEQFF.

V usage is TRBV10-3 and J usage is TRBJ1-2, with D perhaps matching TRBD1 (5 bases). The CDR3 length is 13 residues. Germline lookup yields CDR1 ENHRY and CDR2 SYGVKD. Trimming cost V 5 bases and J 4 bases, with 11 bases left between them. DNA of the CDR3: TGTGCCATCAGTCTCGACAGTCTCTATGGCTACACCTTC. It codes for CAISLDSLYGYTF.

V and J are TRBV28 and TRBJ2-7, with 7 bases matching TRBD1. J lost 2 bases, V lost 4 bases, and 11 bases had no gene match. The germline CDR1 and CDR2 sequences are MDHEN and SYDVKM. This CDR3 spans 16 amino acids. The CDR3 region is CASSSSSGQATYEQYF. In DNA, the CDR3 is TGTGCCAGCAGTTCCTCCTCCGGACAGGCAACCTACGAGCAGTACTTC.

The chain is built from TRBV7-2 and TRBJ2-7; 7 bases line up with TRBD1. Germline CDR1 and CDR2: SGHTA and FQGNSA. The CDR3 is 15 residues long. After removal of 5 bases from V and 4 bases from J, the junction contained 11 bases not matched to a gene. CDR3 sequence (DNA): TGTGCCAGCAGCACCCAAGACGGGACAGCTTACGAGCAGTACTTC. Translation gives CASSTQDGTAYEQYF. The full variable domain, its missing parts supplied by reference TRBV7-2 and TRBJ2-7, is GAGVSQSPSNKVTEKGKDVELRCDPISGHTALYWYRQSLGQGLEFLIYFQGNSAPDKSGLPSDRFSAERTGGSVSTLTIQRTQQEDSAVYLCASSTQDGTAYEQYFGPGTRLTVT.

The chain joins TRBV7-2 to TRBJ2-5; 10 bases agree with TRBD2. The V segment lost 5 bases and the J segment 10 bases; nucleotides outside the gene matches: 16. The CDR3 covers 16 residues. Germline V gene data show CDR1 as SGHTA and CDR2 as FQGNSA. In nucleotides, the CDR3 is TGTGCCAGCAGCCCGATCGGACTAGCGGTTTTTGTGGACCAGTACTTC. It translates to CASSPIGLAVFVDQYF.

The chain carries TRBV19 and TRBJ1-1; TRBD1 might be the D (5 bases). Deletions cut 10 bases from V and 5 bases from J, with 14 bases between. Germline CDR1 is LNHDA and CDR2 is SQIVND (reference sequence). This CDR3 is built from 12 residues. The CDR3 DNA reads TGTGCCACAGGGTATGGGGATACTGAAGCTTTCTTT. Translating gives CATGYGDTEAFF.

The chain combines TRBV5-1 with TRBJ1-1, with D possibly TRBD1 on 5 matching bases. Germline V CDR1 and CDR2: SGHRS, YFSETQ. The CDR3 is 14 amino acids. V shed 3 bases and J shed 5 bases, with 14 bases lying between them. DNA of the CDR3: TGCGCCAGCAGCTCCCGAGTCGGGGGGACTGAAGCTTTCTTT. Encoded protein: CASSSRVGGTEAFF.

This chain joins TRBV12-5 and TRBJ1-3; TRBD1 aligns across 9 bases. CDR1 and CDR2 (germline): LGHNT, FRNRAP. The CDR3 loop spans 18 amino acids. The V gene end was trimmed by 0 bases and the J gene end by 0 bases; junction bases not matched to a gene: 6. This CDR3 reads CASGLVWNRGLSGNTIYF. The CDR3 DNA follows: TGTGCTAGTGGTTTGGTATGGAACAGGGGGCTCTCTGGAAACACCATATATTTT.

V is TRBV18 and J is TRBJ1-5; no reliable D call. The CDR3 is 15 amino acids. The germline V and J ends were trimmed by 6 bases and 0 bases, with 12 bases remaining between them. Germline V gene sequence: CDR1 KGHSH, CDR2 LQKENI. CDR3 amino acids: CASSPGLNSNQPQHF. CDR3 bases: TGTGCCAGCTCCCCCGGACTGAATAGCAATCAGCCCCAGCATTTT.